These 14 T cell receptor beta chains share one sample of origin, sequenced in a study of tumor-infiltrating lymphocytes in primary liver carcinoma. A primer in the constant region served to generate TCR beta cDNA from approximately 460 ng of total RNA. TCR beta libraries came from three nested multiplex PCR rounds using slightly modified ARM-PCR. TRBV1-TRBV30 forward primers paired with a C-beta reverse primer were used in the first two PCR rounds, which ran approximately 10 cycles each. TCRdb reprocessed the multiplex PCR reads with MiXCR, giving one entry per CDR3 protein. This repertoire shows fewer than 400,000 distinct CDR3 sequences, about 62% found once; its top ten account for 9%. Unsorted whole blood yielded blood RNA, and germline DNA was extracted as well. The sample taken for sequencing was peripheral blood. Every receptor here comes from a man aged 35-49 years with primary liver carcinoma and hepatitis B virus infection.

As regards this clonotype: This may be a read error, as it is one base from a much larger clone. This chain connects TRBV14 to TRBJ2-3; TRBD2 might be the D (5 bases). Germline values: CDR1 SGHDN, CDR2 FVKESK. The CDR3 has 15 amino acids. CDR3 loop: CANSLTRTRTDTQYF. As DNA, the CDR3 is TGTGCCAACAGCCTTACCCGGACTCGCACAGATACGCAGTATTTT.

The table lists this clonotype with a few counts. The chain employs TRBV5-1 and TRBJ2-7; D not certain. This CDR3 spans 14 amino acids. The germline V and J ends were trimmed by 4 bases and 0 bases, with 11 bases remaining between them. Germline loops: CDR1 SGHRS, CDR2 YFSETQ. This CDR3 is CASSENDNSYEQYF. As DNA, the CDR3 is TGCGCCAGCAGCGAAAACGACAACTCCTACGAGCAGTACTTC.

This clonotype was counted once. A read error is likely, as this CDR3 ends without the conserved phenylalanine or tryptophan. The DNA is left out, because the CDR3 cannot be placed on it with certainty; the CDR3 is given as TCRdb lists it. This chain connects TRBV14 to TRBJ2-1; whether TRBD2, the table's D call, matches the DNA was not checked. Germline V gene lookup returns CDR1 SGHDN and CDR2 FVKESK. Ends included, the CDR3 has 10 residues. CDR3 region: CASSQSGPPT.

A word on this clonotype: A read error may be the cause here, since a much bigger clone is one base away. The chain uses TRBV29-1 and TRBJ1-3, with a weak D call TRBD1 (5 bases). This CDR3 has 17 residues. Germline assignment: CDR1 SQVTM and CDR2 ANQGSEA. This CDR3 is CSVEDQAGRYSGKTIYF. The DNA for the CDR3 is TGCAGCGTTGAAGATCAGGCGGGACGGTACTCTGGAAAAACCATATATTTT.

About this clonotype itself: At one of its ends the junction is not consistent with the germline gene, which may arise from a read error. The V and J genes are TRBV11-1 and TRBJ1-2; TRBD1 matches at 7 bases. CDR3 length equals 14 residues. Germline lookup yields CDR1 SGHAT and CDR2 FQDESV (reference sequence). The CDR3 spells CASSEIRGSVGYTF. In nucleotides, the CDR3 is TGTGCCAGCAGCGAAATCAGGGGGTCCGTGGGCTATACCTTC.

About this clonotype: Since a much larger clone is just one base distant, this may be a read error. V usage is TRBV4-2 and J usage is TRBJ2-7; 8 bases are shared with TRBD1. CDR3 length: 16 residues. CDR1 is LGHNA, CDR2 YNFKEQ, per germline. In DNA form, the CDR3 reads TGTGCCAGCAACCAAGACGAGTCAGGGGGCGGGTACGAGCAGTACTTC. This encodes CASNQDESGGGYEQYF.

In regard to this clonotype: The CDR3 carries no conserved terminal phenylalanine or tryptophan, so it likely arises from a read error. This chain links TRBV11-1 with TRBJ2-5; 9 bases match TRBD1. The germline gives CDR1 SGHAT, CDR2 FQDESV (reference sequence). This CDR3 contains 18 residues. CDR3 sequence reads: CACSWGQGTGPSPETQYS. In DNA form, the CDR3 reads TGTGCCTGCAGCTGGGGACAGGGAACTGGGCCTTCGCCAGAGACCCAGTACTCC.

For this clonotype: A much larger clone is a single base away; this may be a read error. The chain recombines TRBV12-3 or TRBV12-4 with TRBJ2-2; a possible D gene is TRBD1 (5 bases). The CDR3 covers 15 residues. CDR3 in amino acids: CACSLPQGYTGELFF. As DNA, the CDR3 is TGTGCCTGCAGTTTGCCGCAGGGTTACACCGGGGAGCTGTTTTTT.

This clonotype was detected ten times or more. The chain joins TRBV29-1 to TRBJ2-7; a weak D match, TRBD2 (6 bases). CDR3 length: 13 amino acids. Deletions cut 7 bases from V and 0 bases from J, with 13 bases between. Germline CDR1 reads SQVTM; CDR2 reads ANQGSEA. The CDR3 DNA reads TGCAGCGCTATAACCGGGAGCTCCTACGAGCAGTACTTC. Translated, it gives CSAITGSSYEQYF.

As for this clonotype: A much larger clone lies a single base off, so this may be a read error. DNA for the CDR3: TGTGCCTGGAGCCTCTTCGAGGGGACTGATGCTTTCTTT. This gives the protein CAWSLFEGTDAFF. J is TRBJ1-1 and V is TRBV30; tentative D call: TRBD1 (5 bases). There are 13 residues in the CDR3. CDR1 is GTSNPN, CDR2 SVGIG, per germline (reference sequence).

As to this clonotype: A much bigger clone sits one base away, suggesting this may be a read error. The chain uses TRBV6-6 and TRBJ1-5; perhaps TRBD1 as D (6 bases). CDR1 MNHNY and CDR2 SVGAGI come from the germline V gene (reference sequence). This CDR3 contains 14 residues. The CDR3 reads CASCYGGPDQPQHF. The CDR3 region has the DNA TGTGCCAGCTGTTACGGGGGCCCTGATCAGCCCCAGCATTTT.

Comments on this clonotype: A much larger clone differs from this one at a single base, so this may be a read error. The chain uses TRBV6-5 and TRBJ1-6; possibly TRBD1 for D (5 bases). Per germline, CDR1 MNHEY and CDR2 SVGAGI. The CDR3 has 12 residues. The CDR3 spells CVSRAQVSPLHF. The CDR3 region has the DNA TGTGTCAGCAGGGCCCAAGTTTCACCCCTCCACTTT.

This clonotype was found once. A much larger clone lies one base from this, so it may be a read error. The CDR3 region has the DNA TGTGCCAGCAGCTTGGACGGGACAGTAAACACCGCGGAGCTGTTTTTT. Translation: CASSLDGTVNTAELFF. The V call is TRBV5-4, the J call TRBJ2-2; the match to TRBD1 covers 7 bases. Germline V gene lookup returns CDR1 SGHNT and CDR2 YYREEE (reference sequence). The CDR3 totals 16 residues.

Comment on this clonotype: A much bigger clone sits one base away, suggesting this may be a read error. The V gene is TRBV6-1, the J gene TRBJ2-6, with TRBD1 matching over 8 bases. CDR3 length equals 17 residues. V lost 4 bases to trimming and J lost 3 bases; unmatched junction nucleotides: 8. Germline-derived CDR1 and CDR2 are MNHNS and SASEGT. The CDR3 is CASSARDRRYGANVLTF. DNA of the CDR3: TGTGCCAGCAGTGCCCGGGACAGGAGGTATGGGGCCAACGTCCTGACTTTC.